The source of this TCR beta chain is a study of response to subunit inactivated influenza vaccine. The CDR3 consists of 12 residues. Germline values: CDR1 SEHNR, CDR2 FQNEAQ (reference sequence). V was cut by 4 bases and J by 7 bases, with 10 bases left in between. TCRdb reprocessed the RT-PCR reads via MiXCR and lists one record per CDR3 protein. The sample lists roughly 190,000 distinct CDR3 sequences; less than 15% were seen once. This clonotype has at least ten counts. These data are also associated with another study on T cells expressing NK-cell markers. That work states: The authors generated TCR beta cDNA through 5'RACE template switching with UMIs. Sorted T-cell subsets CD3+CD56+NKG2C+, CD3+CD56+NKG2C- and CD3+CD56-NKG2C+ were TCR beta-sequenced. The authors applied an anti-gamma-delta TCR antibody in several experiments, and it restricted sorting to alpha-beta TCR T cells. Five to seven of the donors carried dominant NKG2C+ clonotypes that took up about 1.0-7.0% of their CD8+ T cells. These clonotypes, the leaders elsewhere, also led the CD3+CD56-NKG2C+ fraction in a few donors.

The V gene is TRBV7-9, the J gene TRBJ2-5; D is unclear. This TCR was recovered from a man aged 50 to 60 who received an inactivated influenza vaccine. The input for sequencing was CD8+ T cells sorted from PBMCs, taken 11 to 12 days after vaccination. The CDR3 nucleotides are TGTGCCAGCAGCTCTGGGTTCGGGACCCAGTACTTC. This translates into CASSSGFGTQYF. Full variable domain (remainder filled in from reference TRBV7-9 and TRBJ2-5): DTGVSQNPRHKITKRGQNVTFRCDPISEHNRLYWYRQTLGQGPEFLTYFQNEAQLEKSRLLSDRFSAERPKGSFSTLEIQRTEQGDSAMYLCASSSGFGTQYFGPGTRLLVL.